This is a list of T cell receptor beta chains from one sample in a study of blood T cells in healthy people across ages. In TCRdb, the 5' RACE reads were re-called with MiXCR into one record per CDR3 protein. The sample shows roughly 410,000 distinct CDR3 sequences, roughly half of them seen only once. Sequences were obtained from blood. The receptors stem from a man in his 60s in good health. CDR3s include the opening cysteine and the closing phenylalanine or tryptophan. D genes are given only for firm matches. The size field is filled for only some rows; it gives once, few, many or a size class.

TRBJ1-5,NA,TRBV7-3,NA,TGTGCCAGCAGCTTAGGTCCCAAGCAGCCCCAGCATTTT,CASSLGPKQPQHF
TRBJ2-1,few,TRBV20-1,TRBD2,TGCAGTGCTAGAGATCTGGCGGGAGGGCCTTACAATGAGCAGTTCTTC,CSARDLAGGPYNEQFF
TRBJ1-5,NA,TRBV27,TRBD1,TGTTCTACCGGGACAGGCGGTCAGCCCCAGCATTTT,CSTGTGGQPQHF
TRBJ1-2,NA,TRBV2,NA,TGTGCCAGCAGTGAAGCGCTCGTCGGCTATGGCTACACCTTC,CASSEALVGYGYTF
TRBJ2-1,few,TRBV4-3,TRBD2,TGCGCCAGCAGCCAACATAGCGGGAGAGGAGGTGAGCAGTTCTTC,CASSQHSGRGGEQFF
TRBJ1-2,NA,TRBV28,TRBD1,TGTGCCAGCAGTTGGACAGGGACTAACTATGGCTACACCTTC,CASSWTGTNYGYTF
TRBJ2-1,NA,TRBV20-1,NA,TGCAGTGTCCCCTGGGGGGTGCATGAGCAGTTCTTC,CSVPWGVHEQFF
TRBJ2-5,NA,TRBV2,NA,TGTGCCAAAGGAGGGGGGGGAGGGACCCAGTACTTC,CAKGGGGGTQYF
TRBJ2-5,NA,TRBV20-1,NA,TGCAGTGCGACCCCTTTGGCACGAGAGACCCAGTACTTC,CSATPLARETQYF
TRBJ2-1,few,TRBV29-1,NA,TGCAGCGTTGATTTGGGGGGGGCCGGGAATGAGCAGTTCTTC,CSVDLGGAGNEQFF
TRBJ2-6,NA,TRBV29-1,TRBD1,TGCAGCGTTGCACAAAGGGGGCCTGGGGCCAACGTCCTGACTTTC,CSVAQRGPGANVLTF
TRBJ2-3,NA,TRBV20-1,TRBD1,TGCAGTGCTAGGTCCAGGGGGCGACGAGCGGACACAGATACGCAGTATTTT,CSARSRGRRADTDTQYF
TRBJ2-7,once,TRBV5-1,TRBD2,TGCGCCAGCAGCTTGAGGGCTAGCGGGATCTACGAGCAGTACTTC,CASSLRASGIYEQYF
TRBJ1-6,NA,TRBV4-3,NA,TGCGCCAGCGGACGAGTAGGGGGGCATTCACCCCTCCACTTT,CASGRVGGHSPLHF
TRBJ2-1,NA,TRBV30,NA,TGTGCCTGGAGTGTACGAGGGGGGGGCGGCAATGAGCAGTTCTTC,CAWSVRGGGGNEQFF
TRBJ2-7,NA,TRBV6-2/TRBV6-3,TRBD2,TGTGCCAGAAGTTACGGGCTAGCGGGAGGCCCGATCGGGTACGAGCAGTACTTC,CARSYGLAGGPIGYEQYF
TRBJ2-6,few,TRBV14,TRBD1,TGTGCCAGCAGGCAAACCGGGACAGGGGGTCCCCTCCTTTCTGGGGCCAACGTCCTGACTTTC,CASRQTGTGGPLLSGANVLTF
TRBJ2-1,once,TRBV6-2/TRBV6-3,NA,TGTGCCAGCAGTTCCATTCAGGACTACCGATCCTACAATGAGCAGTTCTTC,CASSSIQDYRSYNEQFF
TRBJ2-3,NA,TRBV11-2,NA,TGTGCCAGCAGCCCAGGACGCAAATCTAGCACAGATACGCAGTATTTT,CASSPGRKSSTDTQYF
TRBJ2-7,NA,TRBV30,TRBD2,TGTGCCTGGAGTGTACTGGGTCTAGCGGGAGGCTCCTACGAGCAGTACTTC,CAWSVLGLAGGSYEQYF
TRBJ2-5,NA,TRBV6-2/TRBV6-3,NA,TGTGCCAGCGGAACCGCTGAGACCCAGTACTTC,CASGTAETQYF
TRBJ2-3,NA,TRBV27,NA,TGTGCCAGCAGTTCGTGGACAAGGGGCACAGATACGCAGTATTTT,CASSSWTRGTDTQYF
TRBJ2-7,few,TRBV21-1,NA,TGTGCCAGCAGCAAGTCCCCACAGTCCTATACAGCCCCCGAGCAGTACTTC,CASSKSPQSYTAPEQYF
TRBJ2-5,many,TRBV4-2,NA,TGTGCCAGCAGCCAAGAGGGATACCAAGAGACCCAGTACTTC,CASSQEGYQETQYF
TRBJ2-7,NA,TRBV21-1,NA,TGTGCCAGCAGCAACCTCCGGGGGAGCTCCTACGAGCAGTACTTC,CASSNLRGSSYEQYF
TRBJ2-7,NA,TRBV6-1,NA,TGTGCCAGCAGGTCAGAGGGGGGGGGGATCTACGAGCAGTACTTC,CASRSEGGGIYEQYF
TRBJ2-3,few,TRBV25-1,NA,TGTGCCAGCAGTCACCCAGGGCCCCGGGCTAAGGATACGCAGTATTTT,CASSHPGPRAKDTQYF